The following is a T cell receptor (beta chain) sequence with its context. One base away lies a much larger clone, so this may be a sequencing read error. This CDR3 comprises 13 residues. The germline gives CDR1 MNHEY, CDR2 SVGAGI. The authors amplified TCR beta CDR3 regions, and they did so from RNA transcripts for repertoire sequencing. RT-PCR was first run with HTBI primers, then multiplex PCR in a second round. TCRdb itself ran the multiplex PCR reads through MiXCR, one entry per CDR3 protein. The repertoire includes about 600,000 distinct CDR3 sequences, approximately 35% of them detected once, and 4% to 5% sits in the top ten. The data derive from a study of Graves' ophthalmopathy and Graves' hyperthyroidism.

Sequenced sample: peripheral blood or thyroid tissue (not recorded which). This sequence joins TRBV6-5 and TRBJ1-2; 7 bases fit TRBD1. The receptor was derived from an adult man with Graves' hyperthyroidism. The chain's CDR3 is CASSLGTALGYAF. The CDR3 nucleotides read TGTGCCAGCAGCCTCGGGACAGCCCTTGGCTACGCCTTC.